The source of this T cell receptor (beta chain) is a study of shared clonotypes between healthy human individuals. Study outcomes and limitations: Generally, naive subsets (rather than memory subsets) showed larger estimated richness.

A remark on this clone: What it binds is not known.

CD45RO-negative CD8 cells positively selected for CCR7 made up the naive population, which excluded terminally differentiated effector memory CD45RA+ cells. Every subset had its genomic DNA shared out evenly among several immunoSEQ plates. The method was immunoSEQ multiplex PCR; TCRdb's version includes in-frame clones alone and lacks a portion of them. In the table there are about 2,100,000 clones, approximately 94% of which are singletons. Germline V gene sequence: CDR1 SNHLY, CDR2 FYNNEI. The CDR3 is 16 amino acids. Trimming pared 7 bases from V and 0 bases from J, leaving 13 bases between. The chain carries TRBV2 and TRBJ2-6, with a tentative D call TRBD1 (6 bases). The sequenced sample consisted of naive CD8+ T cells from PBMCs. This TCR was sampled from a man in his late teens or twenties in good health. Some clones in this sample may be carry-over from other donors' samples. In nucleotides, the CDR3 is TGTGCCAGCACCCTTCGGACAGACTCTGGGGCCAACGTCCTGACTTTC. Encoded protein: CASTLRTDSGANVLTF.